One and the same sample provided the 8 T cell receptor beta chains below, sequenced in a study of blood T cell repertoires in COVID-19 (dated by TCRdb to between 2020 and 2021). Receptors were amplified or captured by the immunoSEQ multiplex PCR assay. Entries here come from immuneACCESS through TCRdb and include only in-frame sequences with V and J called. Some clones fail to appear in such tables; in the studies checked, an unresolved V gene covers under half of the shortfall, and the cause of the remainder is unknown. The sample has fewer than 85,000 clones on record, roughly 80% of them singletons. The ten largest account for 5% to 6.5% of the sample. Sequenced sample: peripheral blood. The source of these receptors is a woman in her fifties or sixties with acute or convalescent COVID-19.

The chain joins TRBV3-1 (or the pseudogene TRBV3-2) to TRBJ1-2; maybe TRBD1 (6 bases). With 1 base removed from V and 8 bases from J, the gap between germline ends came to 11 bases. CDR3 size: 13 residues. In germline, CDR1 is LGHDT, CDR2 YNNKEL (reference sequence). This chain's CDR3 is CASSQAGAGGYTF. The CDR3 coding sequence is TGTGCCAGCAGCCAAGCAGGGGCCGGGGGCTACACCTTC.

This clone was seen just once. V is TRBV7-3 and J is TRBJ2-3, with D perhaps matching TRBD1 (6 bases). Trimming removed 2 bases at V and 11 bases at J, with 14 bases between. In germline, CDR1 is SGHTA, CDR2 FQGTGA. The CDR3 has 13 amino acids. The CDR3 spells CASSLEPGQQQYF. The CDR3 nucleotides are TGTGCCAGCAGCTTAGAGCCGGGACAACAGCAGTATTTT.

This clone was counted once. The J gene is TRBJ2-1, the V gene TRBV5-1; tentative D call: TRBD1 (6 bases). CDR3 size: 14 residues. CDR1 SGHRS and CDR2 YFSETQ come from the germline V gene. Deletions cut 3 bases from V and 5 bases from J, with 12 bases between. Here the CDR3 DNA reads TGCGCCAGCAGCTCCGGGACAACCGACAATGAGCAGTTCTTC. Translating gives CASSSGTTDNEQFF.

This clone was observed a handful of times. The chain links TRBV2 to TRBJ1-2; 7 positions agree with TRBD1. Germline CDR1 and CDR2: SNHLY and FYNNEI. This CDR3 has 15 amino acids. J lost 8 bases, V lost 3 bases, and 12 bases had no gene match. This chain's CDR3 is CASSETDRARWGYTF. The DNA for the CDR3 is TGTGCCAGCAGTGAGACCGACAGGGCTCGATGGGGCTACACCTTC.

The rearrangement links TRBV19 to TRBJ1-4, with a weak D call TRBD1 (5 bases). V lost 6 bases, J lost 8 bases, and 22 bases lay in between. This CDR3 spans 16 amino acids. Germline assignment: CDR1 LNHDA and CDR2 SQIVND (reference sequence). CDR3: CASSPSMWARGEKLFF. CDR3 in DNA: TGTGCCAGTAGCCCTAGTATGTGGGCAAGGGGCGAAAAACTGTTTTTT.

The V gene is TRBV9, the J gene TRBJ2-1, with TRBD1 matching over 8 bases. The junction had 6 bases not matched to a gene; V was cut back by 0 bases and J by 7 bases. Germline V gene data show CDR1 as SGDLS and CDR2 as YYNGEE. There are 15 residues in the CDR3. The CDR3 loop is CASSVAKDRVNEQFF. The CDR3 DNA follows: TGTGCCAGCAGCGTAGCAAAGGACAGGGTTAATGAGCAGTTCTTC.

CDR3: CASSKLGTGNSPLHF. The CDR3 nucleotides are TGTGCCAGCAGCAAACTCGGGACAGGGAATTCACCCCTCCACTTT. The chain combines TRBV3-1 (or the pseudogene TRBV3-2) with TRBJ1-6, with 9 positions matching TRBD1. The length of the CDR3 is 15 residues. V gave up 5 bases and J gave up 7 bases; unmatched junction bases: 6. Germline V gene sequence: CDR1 LGHDT, CDR2 YNNKEL (reference sequence).

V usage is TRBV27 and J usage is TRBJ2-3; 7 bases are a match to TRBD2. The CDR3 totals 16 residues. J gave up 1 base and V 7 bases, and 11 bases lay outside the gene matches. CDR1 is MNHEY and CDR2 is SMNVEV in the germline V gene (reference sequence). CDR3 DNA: TGTGCCAGCATCCCCACGGAACGGGGGGGCACAGATACGCAGTATTTT. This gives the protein CASIPTERGGTDTQYF.